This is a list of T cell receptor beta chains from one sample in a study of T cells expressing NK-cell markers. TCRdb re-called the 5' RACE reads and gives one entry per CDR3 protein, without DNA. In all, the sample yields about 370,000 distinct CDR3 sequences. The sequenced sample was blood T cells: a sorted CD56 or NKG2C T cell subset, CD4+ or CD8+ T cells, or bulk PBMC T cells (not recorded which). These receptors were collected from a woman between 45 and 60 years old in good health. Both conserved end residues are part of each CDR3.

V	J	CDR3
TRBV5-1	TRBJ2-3	CASSLNTGGADTQYF
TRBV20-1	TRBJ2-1	CSVGRGANEQFF
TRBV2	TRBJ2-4	CASSVSGKNIQYF
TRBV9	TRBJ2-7	CASSVVGEHEQYF
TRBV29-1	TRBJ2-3	CSVPRGLAPSTDTQYF
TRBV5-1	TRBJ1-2	CASSFQGAIYGYTF
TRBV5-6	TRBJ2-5	CASSVTSGWETQYF
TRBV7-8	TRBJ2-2	CASSPRLAGGYNTGELFF
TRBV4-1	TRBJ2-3	CASSQVAGTSGRGGTDTQYF
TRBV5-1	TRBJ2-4	CASSLMNFGNPENIQYF
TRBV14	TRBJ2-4	CASSQASSLGQGNIQYF
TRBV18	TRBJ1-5	CASSLLQGAQPQHF
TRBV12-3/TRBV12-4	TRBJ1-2	CASSLEGGRGLQGYTF
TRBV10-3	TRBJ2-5	CAISAVAGAETQYF
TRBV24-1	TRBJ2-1	CATRPDSGSYFF
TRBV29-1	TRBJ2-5	CSADRDNAQETQYF
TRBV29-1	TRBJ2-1	CSARLAGALTEQFF
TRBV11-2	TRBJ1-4	CASSLAMSRGQVFGEKLFF
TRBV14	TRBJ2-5	CASSQVQTQYF
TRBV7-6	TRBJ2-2	CASSLGLVGERAGELFF
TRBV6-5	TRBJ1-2	CASSTGQGGGYTF
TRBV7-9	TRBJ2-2	CASIRSWGKTGELFF
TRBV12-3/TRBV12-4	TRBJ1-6	CACSESSYNSPLHF
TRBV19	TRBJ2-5	CASSRGTGAQTQYF
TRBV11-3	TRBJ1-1	CASSYNTGGDAFF
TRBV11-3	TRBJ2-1	CASSPETGNEQFF
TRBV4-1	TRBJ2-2	CASSRNRDRLRELFF
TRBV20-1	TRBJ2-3	CSALTSGRGGTDTQYF
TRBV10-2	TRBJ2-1	CASSESPSSYNEQFF
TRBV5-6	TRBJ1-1	CASSPAPDRAEAFF
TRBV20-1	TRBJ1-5	CSAGTGEGVSNQPQHF
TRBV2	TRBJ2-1	CASRETSGRVNEQFF
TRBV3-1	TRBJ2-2	CASSPVRTSGTWGGELFF
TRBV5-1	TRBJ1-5	CASSQGAGQPQHF
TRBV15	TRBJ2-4	CATSRDPQTGGLTKNIQYF
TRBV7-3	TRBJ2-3	CASSVQGAPTDTQYF
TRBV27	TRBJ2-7	CASSYLPQGQSKQYF